The clone carrying this TCR beta chain was seen just once. Naive CD8 populations comprised CD45RO-negative cells positively selected for CCR7, excluding terminally differentiated effector memory CD45RA+ cells. The data belong to a study of shared clonotypes between healthy human individuals. Using immunoSEQ multiplex PCR, the repertoire was profiled, and TCRdb retains in-frame clones only, with some absent. The sample yields about 1,800,000 clones, approximately 95% seen once. Trimming removed 4 bases at V and 0 bases at J, with 17 bases between. Germline-derived CDR1 and CDR2 are SGHAT and FQNNGV. The CDR3 loop spans 17 amino acids.

The material sequenced was naive CD8+ T cells sorted from blood. The clonotype originates from a young man in good health. The chain employs TRBV11-2 and TRBJ2-3; no reliable D call. The CDR3: CASSSLYIASSTDTQYF. The CDR3 DNA sequence: TGTGCCAGCAGCTCTCTATACATCGCCTCTAGCACAGATACGCAGTATTTT.